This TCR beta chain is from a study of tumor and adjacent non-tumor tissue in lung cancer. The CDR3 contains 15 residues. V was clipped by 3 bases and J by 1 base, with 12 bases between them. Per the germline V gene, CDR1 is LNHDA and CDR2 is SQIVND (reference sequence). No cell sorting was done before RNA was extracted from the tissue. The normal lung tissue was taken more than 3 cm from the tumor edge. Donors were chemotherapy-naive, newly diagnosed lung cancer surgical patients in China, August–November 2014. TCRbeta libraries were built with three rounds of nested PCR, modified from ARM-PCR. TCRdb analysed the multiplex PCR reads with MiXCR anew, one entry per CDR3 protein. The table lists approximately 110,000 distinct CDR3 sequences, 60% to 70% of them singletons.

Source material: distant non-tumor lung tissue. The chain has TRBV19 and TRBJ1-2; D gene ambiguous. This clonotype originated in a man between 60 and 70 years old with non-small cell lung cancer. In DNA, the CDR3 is TGTGCCAGTAGTATGCCAAGGAAAAATAACTATGGCTACACCTTC. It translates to CASSMPRKNNYGYTF.